This T cell receptor (beta chain) was identified in a study of T cell repertoires in cytomegalovirus infection. About the research overall: Both CMV infection and a matching HLA type were indicated by public TCR beta signatures. Points from the study as a whole: What dominated the ex vivo response were HLA-C-restricted CMV-specific TCR beta clonotypes. Summed frequency of shared TCR beta families picked out CMV carriers who also had the relevant HLA.

The CDR3 consists of 17 residues. CDR1 SGHTS and CDR2 YDEGEE come from the germline V gene. Trimming took 3 bases from V and 1 from J; bases not matched to a gene: 8. This clonotype was observed many times. Its cognate antigen is unknown. TCRdb called the reads again in MiXCR, with one record for every CDR3 protein. The repertoire holds 80,000 to 130,000 distinct CDR3 sequences, with about 22% as singletons. The origin of this receptor is a human donor in good health (CMV status not recorded). Some clones in this sample may be carry-over from other donors' samples. The chain has TRBV5-8 and TRBJ2-4, with 9 positions matching TRBD1. The sample taken for sequencing was CD8+ T cells from PBMCs. This CDR3 reads CASSSGQGSIAKNIQYF. The CDR3 DNA sequence: TGTGCCAGCAGCTCCGGACAGGGGAGTATTGCCAAAAACATTCAGTACTTC.